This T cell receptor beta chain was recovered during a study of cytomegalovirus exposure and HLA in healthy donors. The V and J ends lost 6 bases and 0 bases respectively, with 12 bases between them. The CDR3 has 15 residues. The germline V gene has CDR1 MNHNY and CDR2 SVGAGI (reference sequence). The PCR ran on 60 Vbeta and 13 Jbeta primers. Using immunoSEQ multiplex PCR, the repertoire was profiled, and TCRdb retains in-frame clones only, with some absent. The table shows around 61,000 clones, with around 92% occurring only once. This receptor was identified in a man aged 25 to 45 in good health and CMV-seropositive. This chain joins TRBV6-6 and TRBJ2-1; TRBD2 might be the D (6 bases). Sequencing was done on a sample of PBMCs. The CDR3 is CASRSGWVSYNEQFF. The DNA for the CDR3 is TGTGCCAGCAGGAGCGGGTGGGTCTCCTACAATGAGCAGTTCTTC.